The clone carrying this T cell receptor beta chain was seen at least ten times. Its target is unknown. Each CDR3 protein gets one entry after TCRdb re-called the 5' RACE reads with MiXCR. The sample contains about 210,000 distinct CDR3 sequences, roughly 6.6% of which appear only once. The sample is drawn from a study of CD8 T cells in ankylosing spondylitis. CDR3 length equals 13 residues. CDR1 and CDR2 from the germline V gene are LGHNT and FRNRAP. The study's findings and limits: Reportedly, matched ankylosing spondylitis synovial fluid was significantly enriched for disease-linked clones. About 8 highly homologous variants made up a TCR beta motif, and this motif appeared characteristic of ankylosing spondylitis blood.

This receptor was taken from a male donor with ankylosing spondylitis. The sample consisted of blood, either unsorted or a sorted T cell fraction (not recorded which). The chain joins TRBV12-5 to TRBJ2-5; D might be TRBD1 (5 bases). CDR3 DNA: TGTTCTATGGGGCCATTGATCCAAGAGACCCAGTACTTC. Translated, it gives CSMGPLIQETQYF. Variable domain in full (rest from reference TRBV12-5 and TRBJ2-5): DARVTQTPRHKVTEMGQEVTMRCQPILGHNTVFWYRQTMMQGLELLAYFRNRAPLDDSGMPKDRFSAEMPDATLATLKIQPSEPRDSAVYFCSMGPLIQETQYFGPGTRLLVL.